This T cell receptor beta chain was recovered during a study of shared clonotypes between healthy human individuals. To make CD8 memory, CD45RO+ cells were put together with CCR7-negative CD45RA+ TemRA cells. Study conclusions and caveats: Naive subsets tended to show greater estimated richness than memory subsets. The study's rarefaction showed incomplete sorted-subset sequencing despite large depth. Shared across four donors were around 4.7% of the naive CD4 clonotypes.

The V end lost 1 base, the J end lost 8 bases, and 14 bases lay between the germline ends. The CDR3 runs to 14 residues. The germline V gene encodes CDR1 MGHRA and CDR2 YSYEKL. The protocol was immunoSEQ multiplex PCR, while the TCRdb copy is restricted to in-frame clones and leaves out a portion. The sample lists 110,000 or so clones; more than 65% were seen once. To note about this clone: Its antigen is currently unknown.

The material sequenced was memory CD8+ T cells sorted from blood. Subset reported: CD45RO+ cells pooled with CCR7-negative TemRA cells. This receptor was obtained from a woman aged 25 to 39 in good health. V usage is TRBV4-1 and J usage is TRBJ1-1; D might be TRBD1 (6 bases). The CDR3 bases are TGCGCCAGCAGCCAAGCGAGACAGGAGACGGAAGCTTTCTTT. Residues: CASSQARQETEAFF.